What follows are 10 T cell receptor beta chains derived from one specimen sequenced in a study of T cell responses to AZD1222 COVID-19 vaccine. Clones were read by immunoSEQ multiplex PCR, and TCRdb kept only the in-frame ones, dropping some. The sample lists around 150,000 clones, approximately 95% occurring once. This sample comprised peripheral blood, obtained 28 days after the second AZD1222 dose. These receptors all come from an adult who received the AZD1222 COVID-19 vaccine.

The genes are TRBV25-1 and TRBJ1-5, with unresolved D. V gave up 3 bases and J gave up 4 bases, with 13 bases separating them. This CDR3 is built from 15 residues. Per the germline V gene, CDR1 is MGHDK and CDR2 is SYGVNS. CDR3 protein: CASSEAGKENQPQHF. DNA of the CDR3: TGTGCCAGCAGTGAGGCGGGGAAGGAGAATCAGCCCCAGCATTTT.

The chain employs TRBV7-9 and TRBJ1-6, with a tentative D call TRBD1 (5 bases). Germline CDR1 is SEHNR and CDR2 is FQNEAQ (reference sequence). This CDR3 is 18 amino acids long. V gave up 5 bases and J gave up 0 bases, with 17 bases separating them. As DNA, the CDR3 is TGTGCCAGCAGCCGACAAGGGACCCAAAGCTCCTATAATTCACCCCTCCACTTT. As protein: CASSRQGTQSSYNSPLHF.

This rearrangement joins TRBV5-1 to TRBJ2-7; D possibly uses TRBD1 or TRBD2 (5 bases each). V gave up 4 bases and J gave up 1 base, with 24 bases separating them. Germline V lookup: CDR1 SGHRS, CDR2 YFSETQ. The CDR3 is made up of 18 amino acids. In DNA, the CDR3 is TGCGCCAGCAGCGGCCCGGGACGGAGTCCTCCTTTTTCCTACGAGCAGTACTTC. The encoded protein is CASSGPGRSPPFSYEQYF. The whole variable domain, remainder taken from reference TRBV5-1 and TRBJ2-7, is KAGVTQTPRYLIKTRGQQVTLSCSPISGHRSVSWYQQTPGQGLQFLFEYFSETQRNKGNFPGRFSGRQFSNSRSEMNVSTLELGDSALYLCASSGPGRSPPFSYEQYFGPGTRLTVT.

In this sample, this clone turned up once. V usage is TRBV24-1 and J usage is TRBJ2-6, with 13 nucleotides matching TRBD2. J was trimmed by 2 bases and V by 9 bases; bases with no gene match: 9. The CDR3 has 18 amino acids. Per the germline V gene, CDR1 is KGHDR and CDR2 is SFDVKD. Written as DNA, the CDR3 is TGTGCCACCGTCGGACTAGCGGGGGTGGGGACTGGGGCCAACGTCCTGACTTTC. Translated, it gives CATVGLAGVGTGANVLTF.

CDR3 nucleotides: TGTGCCAGCAGTTTATTCCGCGATACATCGGGGGGCCACACCCATAAAGAGACCCAGTACTTC. Protein product: CASSLFRDTSGGHTHKETQYF. The chain combines TRBV28 with TRBJ2-5, with a tentative D call TRBD2 (7 bases). The CDR3 consists of 21 residues. Germline CDR1 MDHEN, CDR2 SYDVKM. Trimming removed 1 base from V and 3 bases from J, with 30 bases in between.

The J gene is TRBJ1-1, the V gene TRBV13, with D tentatively TRBD1 (6 bases). CDR3 size: 18 residues. Germline CDR1 reads PRHDT; CDR2 reads FYEKMQ (reference sequence). Between the trimmed V and J ends, which lost 2 bases and 0 bases, there was a span of 19 bases. As DNA, the CDR3 is TGTGCCAGCAGCTTAAGGTCGGGGGCCGTCGGCATGAACACTGAAGCTTTCTTT. Translation: CASSLRSGAVGMNTEAFF.

CDR3 residues: CASTNTGELFF. In nucleotides, the CDR3 is TGTGCCAGCACAAACACCGGGGAGCTGTTTTTT. This chain uses TRBV3-1 (or the pseudogene TRBV3-2) with TRBJ2-2; no firm D call. CDR1 LGHDT and CDR2 YNNKEL come from the germline V gene (reference sequence). This CDR3 region has 11 residues. The ends were cut back, 7 bases at V and 2 bases at J, with 2 bases in the middle.

V is TRBV5-6 and J is TRBJ1-2, with D perhaps TRBD1 (6 bases). The germline CDR1 and CDR2 sequences are SGHDT and YYEEEE. The CDR3 covers 12 residues. Trimming removed 2 bases at V and 5 bases at J, with 7 bases between. The CDR3 here is CASSFRGYGYTF. The CDR3 DNA reads TGTGCCAGCAGCTTCAGGGGATATGGCTACACCTTC.

This sequence joins TRBV30 and TRBJ1-2; D is uncertain. Germline CDR1 is GTSNPN and CDR2 is SVGIG (reference sequence). The germline V and J ends were trimmed by 6 bases and 7 bases, with 18 bases remaining between them. CDR3 length: 13 amino acids. This CDR3 reads CACNPGSWRGYTF. The DNA of the CDR3 is TGTGCCTGTAACCCGGGGAGTTGGCGTGGCTACACCTTC.

This chain joins TRBV11-2 and TRBJ2-1; 10 bases fit TRBD2. V lost 0 bases, J lost 7 bases, and 3 bases stayed unmatched. Germline V gene lookup returns CDR1 SGHAT and CDR2 FQNNGV. The CDR3 extends over 15 amino acids. The CDR3 coding sequence is TGTGCCAGCAGCTTAGAAGCGGGGGGGCCAAATGAGCAGTTCTTC. It is translated as CASSLEAGGPNEQFF.